The 8 T cell receptor beta chains below were found in one sample sequenced in a study of T cell repertoires in ileal Crohn's disease. Clones were sequenced by immunoSEQ multiplex PCR, and TCRdb holds only the in-frame ones, with some missing. Among a few thousand clones listed, 70% to 80% were seen once. Time point reported: proximal margin of the surgical specimen (macroscopically non-inflamed). Sequencing was performed on ileal tissue. Source of these receptors: an adult with Crohn's disease.

J is TRBJ1-6 and V is TRBV6-1; D is unclear. CDR1 and CDR2 (germline): MNHNS, SASEGT. Trimming cost V 2 bases and J 10 bases, with 18 bases left between them. This CDR3 is built from 16 residues. CDR3 nucleotide sequence: TGTGCCAGCAGTGAACGCTTTCCGACCGTATCGTCACCCCTCCACTTT. The encoded protein is CASSERFPTVSSPLHF.

The genes are TRBV4-1 and TRBJ1-1; D gene ambiguous. The CDR3 covers 13 residues. Germline-derived CDR1 and CDR2 are MGHRA and YSYEKL. Trimming removed 5 bases from V and 4 bases from J, with 11 bases in between. As DNA, the CDR3 is TGCGCCAGCAGCTCCTCGTTGGGCACTGAAGCTTTCTTT. Its translation: CASSSSLGTEAFF.

The V and J genes are TRBV6-6 and TRBJ2-3; D gene unclear. Between the trimmed V and J ends, which lost 8 bases and 0 bases, there was a span of 6 bases. In germline, CDR1 is MNHNY, CDR2 SVGAGI (reference sequence). The CDR3 runs to 12 residues. The DNA for the CDR3 is TGTGCCAGCCAGAGTAGCACAGATACGCAGTATTTT. Protein: CASQSSTDTQYF.

The chain has TRBV6-9 and TRBJ1-5; the D gene is possibly TRBD1 (6 bases). Between the trimmed V and J ends, which lost 6 bases and 9 bases, there was a span of 18 bases. Germline-derived CDR1 and CDR2 are MNHGY and SVAAGI. The CDR3 has 14 residues. CDR3 sequence reads: CASRRIGGIGPQHF. The CDR3 DNA is TGTGCCAGCAGGCGAATTGGGGGCATAGGGCCCCAGCATTTT.

The chain is built from TRBV7-9 and TRBJ2-2, with D unresolved. The length of the CDR3 is 12 residues. V gave up 5 bases and J gave up 8 bases, with 9 bases separating them. The germline V gene encodes CDR1 SEHNR and CDR2 FQNEAQ (reference sequence). CDR3 DNA sequence: TGTGCCAGCAGCCCCCACGGAGGGGAGCTGTTTTTT. Translated, it gives CASSPHGGELFF.

This clone was detected only a few times. The CDR3 region is CASSLSGVSGYTF. Written as DNA, the CDR3 is TGTGCCAGCAGCTTAAGCGGGGTATCTGGCTACACCTTC. V and J are TRBV5-8 and TRBJ1-2; no definite D call. CDR3 length: 13 amino acids. V was cut by 2 bases and J by 7 bases, with 12 bases left in between. Germline V gene lookup returns CDR1 SGHTS and CDR2 YDEGEE.

This chain joins TRBV25-1 and TRBJ2-7; D may match TRBD1 or TRBD2 (6 bases each). The CDR3 spans 15 residues. Trimming took 3 bases from V and 6 from J, leaving 18 bases between them. The V gene's germline CDR1 is MGHDK and CDR2 SYGVNS. CDR3: CASSDVDGGRREQYF. CDR3 nucleotide sequence: TGTGCCAGCAGTGACGTCGACGGGGGCCGGCGCGAGCAGTACTTC.

This chain connects TRBV7-2 to TRBJ2-1; TRBD2 agrees at 10 bases. J was trimmed by 1 base and V by 7 bases; bases with no gene match: 1. The CDR3 has 14 amino acids. The germline gives CDR1 SGHTA, CDR2 FQGNSA. The CDR3: CASKRGGSYNEQFF. Here the CDR3 DNA reads TGTGCCAGCAAGCGGGGGGGTTCCTACAATGAGCAGTTCTTC.